What follows are 4 T cell receptor beta chains derived from one specimen sequenced in a study of cytomegalovirus exposure and HLA in healthy donors. This PCR relied on a set of 60 Vbeta primers and 13 Jbeta primers. Profiling relied on immunoSEQ multiplex PCR, and the TCRdb table lists in-frame clones only, not all of them. This sample has about 110,000 clones, with roughly 82% found just once. Sequencing was performed on PBMCs. The source is a man aged 45 to 65 in good health and CMV-seronegative.

The V gene is TRBV27, the J gene TRBJ2-7; 10 bases are shared with TRBD1. After removal of 0 bases from V and 3 bases from J, the junction contained 5 bases not matched to a gene. This CDR3 comprises 16 residues. CDR1 is MNHEY, CDR2 SMNVEV, per germline (reference sequence). The CDR3 is CASSLSLGTGVYEQYV. Written as DNA, the CDR3 is TGTGCCAGCAGTTTATCGTTAGGGACAGGGGTCTACGAGCAGTACGTC.

The V call is TRBV7-8, the J call TRBJ1-4; D is perhaps TRBD1 (5 bases). The CDR3 sequence is 16 residues long. V lost 6 bases and J 11 bases, leaving 25 bases between the germline ends. Germline V gene sequence: CDR1 SGHVS, CDR2 FQNEAQ. This CDR3 reads CASSPPLREGPWKLFF. The DNA for the CDR3 is TGTGCCAGCAGTCCGCCCCTAAGGGAGGGGCCTTGGAAACTGTTTTTT.

In DNA, the CDR3 is TGTGCCAGCAGTTTACAGGCGCCGGGGGGCCTTACCGGGGAGCTGTTTTTT. This codes for CASSLQAPGGLTGELFF. The chain links TRBV27 to TRBJ2-2; tentative D call: TRBD2 (7 bases). Germline CDR1 and CDR2: MNHEY and SMNVEV (reference sequence). V was cut by 2 bases and J by 5 bases, with 18 bases left in between. The length of the CDR3 is 17 residues.

The V gene is TRBV5-1, the J gene TRBJ2-1; a possible D gene is TRBD1 (6 bases). V lost 4 bases and J 7 bases, leaving 15 bases between the germline ends. The CDR3 is 14 residues long. Germline V CDR1 and CDR2: SGHRS, YFSETQ. The DNA for the CDR3 is TGCGCCAGCAGCCCGGGACACCCGGGGAATGAGCAGTTCTTC. It specifies CASSPGHPGNEQFF.